What follows are 21 T cell receptor beta chains derived from one specimen sequenced in a study of blood T cell repertoires in COVID-19. Assay: immunoSEQ multiplex PCR; the TCRdb copy retains only in-frame clones and omits some. The data contain roughly 180,000 clones, approximately 80% of them seen just once; the ten biggest clones take up around 15%. Sequencing used PBMCs or T cells enriched from blood (not recorded which). These receptors were collected from a man in his 60s who had been exposed to COVID-19.

This chain links TRBV27 with TRBJ2-1; TRBD1 agrees at 9 bases. The V and J ends lost 7 bases and 1 base, in that order; junction bases with no gene match: 2. Germline-derived CDR1 and CDR2 are MNHEY and SMNVEV (reference sequence). The CDR3 spans 14 residues. The CDR3 DNA reads TGTGCCAGCAAGGGACAGGGTTCCTACAATGAGCAGTTCTTC. Protein: CASKGQGSYNEQFF.

The CDR3 spells CASSSGGETQYF. The CDR3 DNA is TGCGCCAGCAGCTCGGGAGGGGAGACCCAGTACTTC. The V and J genes are TRBV5-1 and TRBJ2-5, with 8 bases lining up with TRBD2. The V segment lost 3 bases and the J segment 5 bases; nucleotides outside the gene matches: 0. Germline assignment: CDR1 SGHRS and CDR2 YFSETQ. The CDR3 consists of 12 residues.

This clone was recorded once. In DNA form, the CDR3 reads TGCGCCAGCAGTAGGACAGGGGCGAAAGAGACCCAGTACTTC. Translated: CASSRTGAKETQYF. V gene TRBV5-1 combines with J gene TRBJ2-5; TRBD1 agrees at 9 bases. Looked up from germline, CDR1 is SGHRS and CDR2 is YFSETQ. Germline trimming cut 5 bases from V and 3 bases from J; bases unmatched to any gene: 5. CDR3 length equals 14 residues.

The V and J genes are TRBV27 and TRBJ2-1; 9 bases fit TRBD2. The ends lost 5 bases at V and 2 bases at J; junction bases unmatched: 4. CDR1 and CDR2 from the germline V gene are MNHEY and SMNVEV (reference sequence). The CDR3 has 15 residues. CDR3: CASSPTSGPYNEQFF. In DNA, the CDR3 is TGTGCCAGCAGTCCAACTAGCGGGCCCTACAATGAGCAGTTCTTC.

The J gene is TRBJ1-5, the V gene TRBV28; 11 nucleotides line up with TRBD1. The CDR3 totals 17 residues. Germline-derived CDR1 and CDR2 are MDHEN and SYDVKM. J was trimmed by 3 bases and V by 6 bases; bases with no gene match: 10. The CDR3 DNA reads TGTGCCAGCAGGAAGGGGACAGGGGGTACTTTCAATCAGCCCCAGCATTTT. Amino acids: CASRKGTGGTFNQPQHF.

This chain uses TRBV29-1 with TRBJ1-4, with a possible D match to TRBD1 (6 bases). Trimming cost V 4 bases and J 7 bases, with 10 bases left between them. The CDR3 extends over 12 amino acids. Germline CDR1 SQVTM, CDR2 ANQGSEA. CDR3 DNA: TGCAGCGTTGTAGGCAGGGGTGAAAAACTGTTTTTT. Its translation is CSVVGRGEKLFF.

The CDR3 loop is CASSPGLAISYEQYF. CDR3 bases: TGTGCCAGCAGTCCAGGACTAGCTATTTCCTACGAGCAGTACTTC. The chain has TRBV25-1 and TRBJ2-7; the match to TRBD2 covers 8 bases. CDR3 length equals 15 residues. Germline V CDR1 and CDR2: MGHDK, SYGVNS. The junction had 7 bases not matched to a gene; V was cut back by 5 bases and J by 1 base.

V and J are TRBV27 and TRBJ1-1, with D maybe TRBD1 (5 bases). CDR1 is MNHEY, CDR2 SMNVEV, per germline (reference sequence). CDR3 size: 13 residues. Trimming left V 6 bases short and J 3 bases short, with 11 bases between. The CDR3 nucleotides are TGTGCCAGCAGGGGGGGTGGGGACACTGAAGCTTTCTTT. It specifies CASRGGGDTEAFF.

The chain recombines TRBV28 with TRBJ1-4; possibly TRBD1 for D (6 bases). V lost 3 bases and J lost 0, with 11 bases in between. CDR3 length equals 16 residues. Germline values: CDR1 MDHEN, CDR2 SYDVKM. As DNA, the CDR3 is TGTGCCAGCAGTTTTTTCCCAGGGGCAACTAATGAAAAACTGTTTTTT. It encodes CASSFFPGATNEKLFF.

This clone came up a few times. The chain employs TRBV7-2 and TRBJ2-1, with 11 nucleotides matching TRBD2. CDR1 and CDR2 (germline): SGHTA, FQGNSA. The CDR3 is 17 residues long. The J segment lost 4 bases and the V segment lost 5 bases, leaving 10 bases of the junction unmatched. CDR3 nucleotide sequence: TGTGCCAGCAGCATAAATAGCGGGAGGGCGAGTTACAATGAGCAGTTCTTC. Its protein is CASSINSGRASYNEQFF.

This clone showed up just a few times. The rearrangement joins TRBV4-3 to TRBJ2-1; D is ambiguous. V gave up 1 base and J gave up 8 bases, with 15 bases separating them. This CDR3 comprises 15 residues. Germline lookup yields CDR1 LGHNA and CDR2 YSLEER. The CDR3 sequence: CASSQAPLVLHEQFF. The CDR3 DNA reads TGCGCCAGCAGCCAAGCGCCCCTAGTACTCCATGAGCAGTTCTTC.

The CDR3, as DNA: TGTGCCTGGAGTCCAGGGAACACTGAAGCTTTCTTT. Translating it yields CAWSPGNTEAFF. The V call is TRBV30, the J call TRBJ1-1; D uncertain. The CDR3 covers 12 residues. CDR1 is GTSNPN and CDR2 is SVGIG in the germline V gene (reference sequence). V lost 2 bases and J 1 base, leaving 5 bases between the germline ends. The full variable domain, rest sourced from reference TRBV30 and TRBJ1-1, is SQTIHQWPATLVQPVGSPLSLECTVEGTSNPNLYWYRQAAGRGLQLLFYSVGIGQISSEVPQNLSASRPQDRQFILSSKKLLLSDSGFYLCAWSPGNTEAFFGQGTRLTVV.

The chain uses TRBV28 and TRBJ1-5; no definite D call. V lost 6 bases to trimming and J lost 2 bases, with 8 bases between them. This CDR3 region has 13 residues. The germline CDR1 and CDR2 sequences are MDHEN and SYDVKM. For the CDR3, the DNA is TGTGCCAGCAGACGTACGGGCAATCAGCCCCAGCATTTT. Translation: CASRRTGNQPQHF.

The genes are TRBV19 and TRBJ2-7, with D uncertain. Germline assignment: CDR1 LNHDA and CDR2 SQIVND (reference sequence). V was cut by 2 bases and J by 2 bases, with 7 bases left in between. The CDR3 consists of 13 residues. The CDR3 loop is CASSIQATYEQYF. CDR3 sequence (DNA): TGTGCCAGTAGTATACAGGCTACCTACGAGCAGTACTTC.

The gene calls are TRBV2 and TRBJ2-3; the D gene is possibly TRBD2 (7 bases). The CDR3 sequence is 17 residues long. The V end was cut by 7 bases, the J end by 3 bases, with 23 bases between. Germline-derived CDR1 and CDR2 are SNHLY and FYNNEI. As DNA, the CDR3 is TGTGCCAGCACCGCTGCTATAGGGGGGGGTGTTACAGATACGCAGTATTTT. Its translation is CASTAAIGGGVTDTQYF. The complete variable domain, with remaining parts taken from reference TRBV2 and TRBJ2-3, reads EPEVTQTPSHQVTQMGQEVILRCVPISNHLYFYWYRQILGQKVEFLVSFYNNEISEKSEIFDDQFSVERPDGSNFTLKIRSTKLEDSAMYFCASTAAIGGGVTDTQYFGPGTRLTVL.

J is TRBJ1-4 and V is TRBV7-9; D is undetermined. Germline V lookup: CDR1 SEHNR, CDR2 FQNEAQ (reference sequence). Trimming cost V 7 bases and J 3 bases, with 9 bases left between them. The CDR3 length is 13 residues. CDR3 region: CASTQEANEKLFF. The CDR3 DNA reads TGTGCCAGCACTCAGGAGGCTAATGAAAAACTGTTTTTT.

The J gene is TRBJ2-1, the V gene TRBV11-2, with D unclear. The CDR3 is made up of 13 amino acids. With 4 bases removed from V and 7 bases from J, the gap between germline ends came to 11 bases. Germline V CDR1 and CDR2: SGHAT, FQNNGV. CDR3 DNA: TGTGCCAGCAGCTCTATTCCCGGGAATGAGCAGTTCTTC. Protein: CASSSIPGNEQFF.

The genes are TRBV21-1 and TRBJ1-4. TRBV21-1 is assigned pseudogene status. This CDR3 is 15 amino acids long. Here the CDR3 DNA reads TGTGCCAGCAGCAAACTCCCCTCAACTAATGAAAAACTGTTTTTT. Protein product: CASSKLPSTNEKLFF.

The rearrangement uses TRBV9 and TRBJ1-1, with D possibly matching TRBD1 (6 bases). The CDR3 runs 14 residues. V lost 0 bases and J 5 bases, leaving 11 bases between the germline ends. CDR1 SGDLS and CDR2 YYNGEE come from the germline V gene. The CDR3 region has the DNA TGTGCCAGCAGCGTAGTGGGGGGGGCAACTGAAGCTTTCTTT. This encodes CASSVVGGATEAFF.

The chain combines TRBV2 with TRBJ1-2; TRBD1 is a possible D gene (5 bases). Germline V lookup: CDR1 SNHLY, CDR2 FYNNEI. The CDR3 consists of 13 residues. V was clipped by 6 bases and J by 0 bases, with 8 bases between them. CDR3 sequence (DNA): TGTGCCAGCAGCTACAGGACTAACTATGGCTACACCTTC. It encodes CASSYRTNYGYTF.

The chain is built from TRBV27 and TRBJ2-5; D remains unclear. Trimming pared 1 base from V and 4 bases from J, leaving 10 bases between. The V gene's germline CDR1 is MNHEY and CDR2 SMNVEV (reference sequence). The CDR3 has 14 residues. CDR3 sequence reads: CASSLFGAPETQYF. In nucleotides, the CDR3 is TGTGCCAGCAGTTTATTCGGAGCCCCAGAGACCCAGTACTTC.